This TCR beta chain was retrieved from a study of kidney transplant recipient with SARS-CoV-2 infection. Trimming took 7 bases from V and 3 from J; bases not matched to a gene: 14. The CDR3 runs 16 residues. The germline V gene encodes CDR1 LNHDA and CDR2 SQIVND (reference sequence). To note about this clonotype: A much larger clone differs by one base, so this may be a read error.

TCRdb passed the reads through MiXCR, listing each CDR3 protein once. The top ten clones hold more than 6.5% of a sample with approximately 250,000 distinct CDR3 sequences, under 35% of them seen once. This clonotype was obtained from a young adult male patient who had COVID-19 and was a kidney transplant recipient. Some T cells may be graft donor cells. This chain uses TRBV19 with TRBJ1-2; the match to TRBD1 covers 7 bases. The material was a blood sample, obtained at baseline and on day 111 from a kidney transplant recipient. The CDR3 region is CASTSIRGRGDYGYTF. DNA for the CDR3: TGTGCCAGTACCAGTATACGGGGCAGGGGGGACTATGGCTACACCTTC.